These 5 T cell receptor beta chains were sequenced from one sample in a study of shared clonotypes between healthy human individuals (dated by TCRdb to about 2020). Library preparation was by the immunoSEQ multiplex PCR assay. In TCRdb, the immuneACCESS table is reduced to in-frame sequences with V and J assigned. These tables do not hold every clone; where another copy was compared, an unresolved V gene accounts for under half, and the others remain unexplained. In this sample the table shows 2 million to 3 million clones, over 85% of which occur a single time. The top ten clones comprise approximately 0.37% of the sample. The sample comprised naive CD4+ T cells from PBMCs. Per the publication, the cell subset or site label means: CD45RA+ positively selected. These receptors came from a man younger than 35 in good health. Some clones in this sample may be carry-over from other donors' samples.

The count of this clone is one. The V call is TRBV6-5, the J call TRBJ2-5, with 7 bases lining up with TRBD1. The V segment lost 2 bases and the J segment 5 bases; nucleotides outside the gene matches: 5. Germline CDR1 and CDR2: MNHEY and SVGAGI. The CDR3 is 14 residues long. The CDR3 loop reads CASSYNRGTETQYF. The CDR3, as DNA: TGTGCCAGCAGTTACAACAGGGGTACGGAGACCCAGTACTTC.

CDR3 protein: CASSLELAGVYEQFF. CDR3 in DNA: TGTGCCAGCAGCTTGGAACTAGCGGGAGTTTATGAGCAGTTCTTC. The rearrangement links TRBV7-2 to TRBJ2-1; 11 positions agree with TRBD2. The germline gives CDR1 SGHTA, CDR2 FQGNSA. The CDR3 totals 15 residues. The V segment lost 3 bases and the J segment 8 bases; nucleotides outside the gene matches: 6.

The rearrangement links TRBV10-3 to TRBJ2-6; 10 bases agree with TRBD1. Per the germline V gene, CDR1 is ENHRY and CDR2 is SYGVKD. Trimming cost V 6 bases and J 1 base; bases outside gene matches: 6. The CDR3 covers 17 residues. The CDR3 here is CAIRAGDRGSGANVLTF. CDR3 DNA: TGTGCCATCAGGGCCGGGGACAGGGGTTCTGGGGCCAACGTCCTGACTTTC.

The CDR3 DNA reads as TGTGCCAGCAGTTTCGAGCGGGCCTCCTACAATGAGCAGTTCTTC. Translated: CASSFERASYNEQFF. The chain carries TRBV6-5 and TRBJ2-1, with D tentatively TRBD2 (6 bases). Trimming took off 4 bases at V and 0 bases at J, with 10 bases between the two ends. CDR3 length: 15 amino acids. CDR1 is MNHEY, CDR2 SVGAGI, per germline.

Details on this clone: One end of the junction fails to match germline, which may point to a read error. CDR3 in DNA: TGTGCCAGCAGCGAAGGGCGGGAGCGGGCGTACGAGCAGTACTTC. This sequence encodes CASSEGRERAYEQYF. The rearrangement links TRBV6-1 to TRBJ2-7; TRBD2 matches 7 bases. The germline CDR1 and CDR2 sequences are MNHNS and SASEGT. This CDR3 has 15 amino acids.